This T cell receptor (beta chain) stems from a study of T cells in Graves' hyperthyroidism and ophthalmopathy. This clonotype showed up just a few times. TCR beta CDR3 region amplification was performed from RNA transcripts. Initially, a first-round RT-PCR of the TCR CDR3 employed the HTBI primer set. MiXCR was run by TCRdb on the multiplex PCR reads, yielding one entry per CDR3 protein. The sample has roughly 840,000 distinct CDR3 sequences; around 39% are singletons. The clonotype was recovered from a man aged 18 to 30 with Graves' hyperthyroidism. Source material: blood.

The CDR3 DNA reads as TGCAGTGCCAGGGGACAGGAAAGCTACGAGCAGTACTTC. Protein: CSARGQESYEQYF. The V gene is TRBV20-1, the J gene TRBJ2-7; 8 positions agree with TRBD1. The CDR3 is 13 residues long. Germline V gene lookup returns CDR1 DFQATT and CDR2 SNEGSKA (reference sequence). With V trimmed by 6 bases and J by 3 bases, 7 bases remained unmatched.